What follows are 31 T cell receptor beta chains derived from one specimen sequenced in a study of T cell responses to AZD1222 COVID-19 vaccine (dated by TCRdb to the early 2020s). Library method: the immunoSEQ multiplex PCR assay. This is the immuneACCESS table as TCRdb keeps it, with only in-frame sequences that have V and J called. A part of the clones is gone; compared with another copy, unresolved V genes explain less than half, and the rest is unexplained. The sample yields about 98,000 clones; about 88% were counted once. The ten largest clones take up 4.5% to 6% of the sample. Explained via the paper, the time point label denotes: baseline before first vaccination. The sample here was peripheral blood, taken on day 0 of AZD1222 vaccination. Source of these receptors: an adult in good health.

The DNA of the CDR3 is TGTGCCAGCAGTTACTCATGGACAGCTCTCTATGGCTACACCTTC. Translation: CASSYSWTALYGYTF. The rearrangement links TRBV6-5 to TRBJ1-2, with D possibly being TRBD1 (6 bases). The CDR3 is 15 amino acids. Germline CDR1 MNHEY, CDR2 SVGAGI. V lost 0 bases and J 4 bases, leaving 12 bases between the germline ends.

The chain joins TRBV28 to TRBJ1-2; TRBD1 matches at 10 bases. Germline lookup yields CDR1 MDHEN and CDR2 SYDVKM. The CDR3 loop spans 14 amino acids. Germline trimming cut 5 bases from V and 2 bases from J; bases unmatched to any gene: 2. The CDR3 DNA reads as TGTGCCAGCAGTCAGACAGGGGGCAACTATGGCTACACCTTC. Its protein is CASSQTGGNYGYTF.

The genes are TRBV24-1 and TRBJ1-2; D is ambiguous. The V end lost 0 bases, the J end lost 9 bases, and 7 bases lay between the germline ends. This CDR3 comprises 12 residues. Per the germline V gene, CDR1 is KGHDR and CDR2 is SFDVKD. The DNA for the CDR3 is TGTGCCACCAGTGATTTGACGTGGAGCTACACCTTC. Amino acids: CATSDLTWSYTF.

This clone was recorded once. In DNA, the CDR3 is TGTGCCAGCAGCGTAGGTATTTCAGATACGCAGTATTTT. Residues: CASSVGISDTQYF. The rearrangement joins TRBV9 to TRBJ2-3; D is undetermined. The CDR3 covers 13 residues. V lost 0 bases to trimming and J lost 4 bases, with 6 bases between them. The germline V gene has CDR1 SGDLS and CDR2 YYNGEE.

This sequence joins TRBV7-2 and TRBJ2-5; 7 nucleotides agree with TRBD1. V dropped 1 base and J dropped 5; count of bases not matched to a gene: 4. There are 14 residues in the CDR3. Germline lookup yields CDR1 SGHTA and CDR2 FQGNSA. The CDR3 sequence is CASSLDRGVETQYF. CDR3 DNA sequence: TGTGCCAGCAGCTTAGACAGGGGAGTGGAGACCCAGTACTTC.

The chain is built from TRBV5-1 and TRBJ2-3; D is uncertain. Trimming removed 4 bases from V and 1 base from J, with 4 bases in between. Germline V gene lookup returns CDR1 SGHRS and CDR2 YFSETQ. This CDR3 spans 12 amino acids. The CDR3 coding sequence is TGCGCCAGCAGCACTGGCACAGATACGCAGTATTTT. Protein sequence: CASSTGTDTQYF.

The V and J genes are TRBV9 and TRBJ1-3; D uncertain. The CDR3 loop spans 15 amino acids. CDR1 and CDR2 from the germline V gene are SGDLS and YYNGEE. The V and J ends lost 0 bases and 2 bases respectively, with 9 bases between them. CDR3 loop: CASSVVGVPGNTIYF. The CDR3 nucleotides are TGTGCCAGCAGCGTAGTTGGGGTACCTGGAAACACCATATATTTT.

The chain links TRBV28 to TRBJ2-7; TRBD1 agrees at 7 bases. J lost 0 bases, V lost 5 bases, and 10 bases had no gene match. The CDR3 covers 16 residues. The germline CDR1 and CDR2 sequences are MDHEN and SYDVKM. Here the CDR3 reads CASSTWTGPSSYEQYF. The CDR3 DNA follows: TGTGCCAGCAGTACCTGGACAGGCCCGAGCTCCTACGAGCAGTACTTC.

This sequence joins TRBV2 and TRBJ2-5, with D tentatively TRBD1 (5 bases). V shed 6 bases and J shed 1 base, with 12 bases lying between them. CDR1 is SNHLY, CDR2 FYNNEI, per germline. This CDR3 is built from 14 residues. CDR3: CASRVDTGQETQYF. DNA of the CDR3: TGTGCCAGCAGAGTGGACACTGGCCAAGAGACCCAGTACTTC.

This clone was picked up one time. For the CDR3, the DNA is TGTGCCAGCAGCCCGACAGGTTCCTCCTACGAGCAGTACTTC. Amino acids: CASSPTGSSYEQYF. This sequence joins TRBV13 and TRBJ2-7, with D maybe TRBD1 (6 bases). V lost 5 bases to trimming and J lost 0 bases, with 11 bases between them. CDR3 length: 14 residues. Looked up from germline, CDR1 is PRHDT and CDR2 is FYEKMQ (reference sequence).

CDR3 nucleotide sequence: TGTGCCATCCTCCCTAGGGACGCCATGAACACTGAAGCTTTCTTT. Its protein product is CAILPRDAMNTEAFF. The V gene is TRBV30, the J gene TRBJ1-1; weak D call: TRBD1 (5 bases). The CDR3 sequence is 15 residues long. The V and J ends lost 8 bases and 0 bases respectively, with 19 bases between them. CDR1 and CDR2 (germline): GTSNPN, SVGIG (reference sequence).

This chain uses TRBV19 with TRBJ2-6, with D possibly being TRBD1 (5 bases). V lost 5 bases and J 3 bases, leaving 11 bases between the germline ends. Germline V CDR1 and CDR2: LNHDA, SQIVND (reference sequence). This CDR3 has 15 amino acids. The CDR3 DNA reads TGTGCCAGTAGTTCCCAGGGTGGTGGGGCCAACGTCCTGACTTTC. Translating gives CASSSQGGGANVLTF.

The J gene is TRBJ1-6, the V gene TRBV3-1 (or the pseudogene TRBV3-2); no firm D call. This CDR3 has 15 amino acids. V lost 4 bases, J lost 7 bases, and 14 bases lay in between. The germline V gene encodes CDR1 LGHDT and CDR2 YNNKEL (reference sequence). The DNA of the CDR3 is TGTGCCAGCAGCCGTCTCGAGGCAGCGAATTCACCCCTCCACTTT. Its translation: CASSRLEAANSPLHF.

This CDR3 reads CASSQGGQGPNQPQHF. The CDR3 coding sequence is TGTGCCAGCAGCCAAGGGGGGCAGGGCCCCAATCAGCCCCAGCATTTT. The chain employs TRBV4-2 and TRBJ1-5; the D gene is possibly TRBD1 (6 bases). Germline V CDR1 and CDR2: LGHNA, YNFKEQ. V was trimmed by 1 base and J by 3 bases, leaving 13 bases between them. This CDR3 is built from 16 residues.

The CDR3 region is CASSGGQGNYNEQFF. CDR3 in DNA: TGTGCCAGTAGTGGAGGGCAGGGGAACTACAATGAGCAGTTCTTC. This chain connects TRBV19 to TRBJ2-1; either TRBD1 or TRBD2 may supply D (6 bases each). Trimming took 5 bases from V and 3 from J, leaving 14 bases between them. Germline CDR1 and CDR2: LNHDA and SQIVND (reference sequence). The CDR3 loop spans 15 amino acids.

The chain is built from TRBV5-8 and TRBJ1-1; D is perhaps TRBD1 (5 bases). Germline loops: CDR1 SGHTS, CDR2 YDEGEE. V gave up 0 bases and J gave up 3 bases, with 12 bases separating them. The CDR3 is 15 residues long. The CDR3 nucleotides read TGTGCCAGCAGCTTGGGGGTCAGGGAGGACACTGAAGCTTTCTTT. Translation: CASSLGVREDTEAFF.

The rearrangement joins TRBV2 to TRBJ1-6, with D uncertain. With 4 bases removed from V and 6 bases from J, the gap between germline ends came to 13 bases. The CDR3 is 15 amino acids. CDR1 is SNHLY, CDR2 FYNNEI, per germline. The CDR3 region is CASSGRWTFNSPLHF. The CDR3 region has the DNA TGTGCCAGCAGTGGGAGGTGGACCTTTAATTCACCCCTCCACTTT.

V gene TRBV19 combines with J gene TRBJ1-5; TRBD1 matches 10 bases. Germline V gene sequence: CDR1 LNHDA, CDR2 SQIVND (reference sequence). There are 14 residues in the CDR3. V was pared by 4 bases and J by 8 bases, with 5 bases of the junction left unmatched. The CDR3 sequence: CASSTRDRGEPQHF. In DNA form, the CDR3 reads TGTGCCAGTAGTACCCGGGACAGGGGCGAGCCCCAGCATTTT.

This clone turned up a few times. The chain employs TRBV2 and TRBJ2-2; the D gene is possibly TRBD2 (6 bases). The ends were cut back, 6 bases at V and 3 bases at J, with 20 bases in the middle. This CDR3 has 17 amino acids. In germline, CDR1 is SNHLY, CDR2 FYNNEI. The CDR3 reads CASRPTPGTRYTGELFF. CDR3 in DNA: TGTGCCAGCAGACCGACCCCCGGGACTCGATACACCGGGGAGCTGTTTTTT.

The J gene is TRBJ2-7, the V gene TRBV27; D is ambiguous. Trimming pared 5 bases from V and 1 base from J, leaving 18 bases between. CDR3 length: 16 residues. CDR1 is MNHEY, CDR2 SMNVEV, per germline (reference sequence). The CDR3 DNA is TGTGCCAGCAGTGCCCCTTCAAGGGAAGGGTCCTACGAGCAGTACTTC. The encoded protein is CASSAPSREGSYEQYF.

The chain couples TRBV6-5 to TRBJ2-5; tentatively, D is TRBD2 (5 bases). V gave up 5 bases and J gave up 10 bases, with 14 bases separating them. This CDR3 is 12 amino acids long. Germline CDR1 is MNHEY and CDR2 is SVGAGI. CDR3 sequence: CASSLNGVDQYF. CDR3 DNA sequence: TGTGCCAGCAGTCTGAACGGGGTAGACCAGTACTTC.

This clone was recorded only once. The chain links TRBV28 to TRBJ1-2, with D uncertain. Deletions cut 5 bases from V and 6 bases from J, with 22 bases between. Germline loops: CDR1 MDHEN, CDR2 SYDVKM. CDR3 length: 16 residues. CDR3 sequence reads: CASSAPEQSLEDGYTF. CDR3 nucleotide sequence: TGTGCCAGCAGTGCACCCGAACAGTCGTTGGAAGATGGCTACACCTTC.

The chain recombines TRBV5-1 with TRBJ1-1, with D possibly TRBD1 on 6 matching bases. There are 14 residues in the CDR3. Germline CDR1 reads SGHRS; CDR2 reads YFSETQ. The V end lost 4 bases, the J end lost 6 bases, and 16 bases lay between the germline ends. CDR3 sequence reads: CASSGGQLGAEAFF. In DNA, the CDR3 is TGCGCCAGCAGCGGGGGACAACTTGGCGCTGAAGCTTTCTTT.

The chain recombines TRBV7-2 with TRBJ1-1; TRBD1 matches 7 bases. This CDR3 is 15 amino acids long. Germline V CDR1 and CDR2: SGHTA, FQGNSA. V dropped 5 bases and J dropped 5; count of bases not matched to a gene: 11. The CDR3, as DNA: TGTGCCAGCAGCGGTCGACAGGGATGGCGTACTGAAGCTTTCTTT. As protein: CASSGRQGWRTEAFF.

The CDR3 spells CASIRTGVDYEQYF. The CDR3 bases are TGTGCCAGCATTCGAACAGGGGTTGACTACGAGCAGTACTTC. V and J are TRBV6-5 and TRBJ2-7; 7 bases are shared with TRBD1. J gave up 3 bases and V 7 bases, and 9 bases lay outside the gene matches. The CDR3 length is 14 residues. The germline CDR1 and CDR2 sequences are MNHEY and SVGAGI.

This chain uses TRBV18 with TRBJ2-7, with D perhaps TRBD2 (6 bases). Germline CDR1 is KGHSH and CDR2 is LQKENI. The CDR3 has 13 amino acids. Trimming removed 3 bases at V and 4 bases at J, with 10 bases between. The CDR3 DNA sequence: TGTGCCAGCTCACCCGGGACTTATTACGAGCAGTACTTC. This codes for CASSPGTYYEQYF.

The CDR3 region has the DNA TGTGCCAGCAGCTTACCACCCCTGCGGGGGGGCGGGAATACGCAGTATTTT. It encodes CASSLPPLRGGGNTQYF. This chain uses TRBV11-3 with TRBJ2-3; TRBD2 aligns across 9 bases. This CDR3 comprises 17 residues. V was clipped by 2 bases and J by 7 bases; unmatched bases: 13. Looked up from germline, CDR1 is SGHNT and CDR2 is YENEEA.

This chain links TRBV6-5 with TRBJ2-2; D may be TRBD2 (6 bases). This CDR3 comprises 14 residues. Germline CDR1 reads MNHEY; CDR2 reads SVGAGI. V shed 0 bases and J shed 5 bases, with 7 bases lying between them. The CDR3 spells CASSYSRGTGELFF. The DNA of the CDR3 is TGTGCCAGCAGTTACTCTCGGGGGACCGGGGAGCTGTTTTTT.

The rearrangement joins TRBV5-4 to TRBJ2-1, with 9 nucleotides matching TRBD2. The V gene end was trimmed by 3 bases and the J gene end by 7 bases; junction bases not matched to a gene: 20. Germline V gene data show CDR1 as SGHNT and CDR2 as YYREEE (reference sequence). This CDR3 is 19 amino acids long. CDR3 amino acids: CASSSPIPGASGIGNEQFF. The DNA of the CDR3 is TGTGCCAGCAGCTCACCCATTCCAGGGGCTAGCGGGATTGGGAATGAGCAGTTCTTC.

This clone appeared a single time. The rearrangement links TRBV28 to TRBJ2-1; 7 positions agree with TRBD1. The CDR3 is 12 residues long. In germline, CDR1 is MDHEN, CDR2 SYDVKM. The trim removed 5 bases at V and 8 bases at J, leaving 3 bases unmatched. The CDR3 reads CASSPRGYEQFF. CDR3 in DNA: TGTGCCAGCAGTCCCAGGGGGTATGAGCAGTTCTTC.

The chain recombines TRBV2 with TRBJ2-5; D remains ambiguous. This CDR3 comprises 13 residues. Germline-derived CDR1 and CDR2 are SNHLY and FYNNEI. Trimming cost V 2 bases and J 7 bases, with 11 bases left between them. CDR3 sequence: CASSELQRGTQYF. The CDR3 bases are TGTGCCAGCAGTGAACTTCAGAGAGGGACCCAGTACTTC.